A selection of T cell receptor beta chains follows, all from one sample in a study of blood T cell repertoires in COVID-19. Repertoires were generated with immunoSEQ multiplex PCR, while TCRdb's copy carries only in-frame clones and drops some. The sample comprises some 83,000 clones, more than 70% of which are singletons, and 5.8% rests with the top ten. The sample taken for sequencing was peripheral blood. These receptor sequences come from a man aged 55-75 years with active or convalescent COVID-19. The CDR3 runs from the conserved cysteine through the conserved F or W. Fields, in order: V gene, CDR3 protein.

V gene: TRBV9
CDR3 protein: CASSEVSGGRGETQYF

V gene: TRBV5-1
CDR3 protein: CASSLALAPKETQYF

V gene: TRBV9
CDR3 protein: CASPRRGGGDTQYF

V gene: TRBV6-5
CDR3 protein: CASTPRGAGGYGYTF

V gene: TRBV12-5
CDR3 protein: CASGLGDRDGEKLFF

V gene: TRBV6-5
CDR3 protein: CASSYQGASTDTQYF

V gene: TRBV6-5
CDR3 protein: CASQTGFGNTIYF

V gene: TRBV4-1
CDR3 protein: CASSQDQGMNQPQHF

V gene: TRBV5-5
CDR3 protein: CASSSPTGRSNTEAFF

V gene: TRBV11-3
CDR3 protein: CASSLGGGMKTEAFF

V gene: TRBV9
CDR3 protein: CASSVSPGDNEKLFF

V gene: TRBV24-1
CDR3 protein: CATSDGLGQYF

V gene: TRBV7-9
CDR3 protein: CASSLGRSGKGLAPAGYTF

V gene: TRBV27
CDR3 protein: CASSLSGAGRSYEQYF

V gene: TRBV7-2
CDR3 protein: CASTPTGYEQYF

V gene: TRBV27
CDR3 protein: CASSLVARTNTGELFF

V gene: TRBV27
CDR3 protein: CASSFRTAYEQYF

V gene: TRBV5-1
CDR3 protein: CASTSRATGGYEQYF